This T cell receptor beta chain was captured in a study of T cells in Graves' hyperthyroidism and ophthalmopathy. On the study more broadly: Peripheral blood was obtained at initial diagnosis, preceding any treatment.

TCR beta CDR3 region amplification was performed from RNA transcripts. The HTBI primer set drove a first-round RT-PCR of the TCR CDR3. TCRdb recomputed calls from the multiplex PCR reads with MiXCR, one row per CDR3 protein. The sample shows around 400,000 distinct CDR3 sequences, 15% to 19% of them seen only once. The germline gives CDR1 SGHRS, CDR2 YFSETQ. The V end lost 0 bases, the J end lost 3 bases, and 11 bases lay between the germline ends. The CDR3 spans 15 residues. Thyroid ultrasound, orbital computed tomography, clinical symptoms, and serum thyroxine and TRAb underpinned diagnoses. This clonotype has ten or more counts.

This clonotype was obtained from a woman younger than 35 with Graves' hyperthyroidism that later progressed to Graves' ophthalmopathy. V is TRBV5-1 and J is TRBJ2-3; a weak D match, TRBD2 (5 bases). The source material was blood. CDR3 in DNA: TGCGCCAGCAGCTTGGGTGGGAGTGGAACAGATACGCAGTATTTT. Encoded protein: CASSLGGSGTDTQYF.